The 8 T cell receptor beta chains given below trace back to one sample, sequenced in a study of human T cells and chemical hapten exposure. In TCRdb, the RACE reads were re-called with MiXCR into one record per CDR3 protein. The sample yields around 350,000 distinct CDR3 sequences, approximately 5.8% seen once. Noted time point: pre-sensitization, week 0. Treatment indicated: therapeutic diphenylcyclopropenone sensitization with weekly scalp DPC. The source material was whole blood, sampled in connection with sensitization to the hapten diphenylcyclopropenone (DPC). Source of these receptors: a woman aged 18-29 years with alopecia areata. Some clones in this sample may be carry-over from other donors' samples.

This sequence joins TRBV20-1 and TRBJ2-7; D possibly matches TRBD1 or TRBD2 (6 bases each). Trimming removed 3 bases from V and 0 bases from J, with 12 bases in between. This CDR3 comprises 14 residues. Germline assignment: CDR1 DFQATT and CDR2 SNEGSKA (reference sequence). The CDR3 DNA sequence: TGCAGTGCTAGCGGGGGCGCGATCTCCTACGAGCAGTACTTC. It translates to CSASGGAISYEQYF.

This clonotype was seen ten or more times. V gene TRBV29-1 combines with J gene TRBJ2-2; D is unclear. Germline CDR1 reads SQVTM; CDR2 reads ANQGSEA. Trimming left V 7 bases short and J 5 bases short, with 14 bases between. The CDR3 has 13 amino acids. The CDR3 spells CSAGQVVTGELFF. The CDR3 nucleotides read TGCAGCGCCGGTCAGGTGGTGACCGGGGAGCTGTTTTTT.

This clonotype has only a few counts. This sequence joins TRBV20-1 and TRBJ2-2; D might be TRBD1 (6 bases). The V end was cut by 5 bases, the J end by 0 bases, with 16 bases between. The germline V gene encodes CDR1 DFQATT and CDR2 SNEGSKA (reference sequence). The CDR3 has 16 residues. CDR3 sequence: CSAPSRTAANTGELFF. The CDR3, as DNA: TGCAGTGCTCCATCACGGACAGCAGCGAACACCGGGGAGCTGTTTTTT.

The chain links TRBV5-6 to TRBJ1-1; D might be TRBD1 (5 bases). From germline, CDR1 is SGHDT and CDR2 YYEEEE. The V end was cut by 2 bases, the J end by 5 bases, with 16 bases between. The CDR3 sequence is 15 residues long. CDR3 bases: TGTGCCAGCAGCTTCGGGACTCCGGGCAGGACTGAAGCTTTCTTT. Its protein is CASSFGTPGRTEAFF.

In this sample, this clonotype turned up many times. V gene TRBV10-3 combines with J gene TRBJ2-7; TRBD1 agrees at 7 bases. CDR1 ENHRY and CDR2 SYGVKD come from the germline V gene. J lost 6 bases, V lost 2 bases, and 4 bases had no gene match. The CDR3 has 13 residues. The CDR3 reads CAISERGPGEQYF. CDR3 nucleotides: TGTGCCATCAGTGAGAGGGGGCCAGGCGAGCAGTACTTC.

The rearrangement links TRBV4-2 to TRBJ2-7; 7 bases line up with TRBD2. Germline V gives CDR1 LGHNA, CDR2 YNFKEQ. This CDR3 contains 17 residues. J gave up 0 bases and V 0 bases, and 8 bases lay outside the gene matches. The CDR3 coding sequence is TGTGCCAGCAGCCAAGATCGCGGGAGCGCCCCCTCCTACGAGCAGTACTTC. Protein sequence: CASSQDRGSAPSYEQYF.

This clonotype was picked up many times. This rearrangement joins TRBV13 to TRBJ2-6; D assignment may be TRBD1 or TRBD2 (5 bases each). The germline V gene has CDR1 PRHDT and CDR2 FYEKMQ (reference sequence). V was clipped by 4 bases and J by 0 bases, with 19 bases between them. The CDR3 is made up of 19 amino acids. The CDR3 protein is CASSSRTPGPHSGANVLTF. For the CDR3, the DNA is TGTGCCAGCAGCTCGCGGACCCCGGGACCGCACTCTGGGGCCAACGTCCTGACTTTC.

V gene TRBV10-3 combines with J gene TRBJ2-3; 8 bases map to TRBD2. In germline, CDR1 is ENHRY, CDR2 SYGVKD. The CDR3 length is 15 residues. V dropped 4 bases and J dropped 1; count of bases not matched to a gene: 4. CDR3 nucleotides: TGTGCCATCAGTGCTGGGCGGGGGGGCACAGATACGCAGTATTTT. It codes for CAISAGRGGTDTQYF.